Listed here are 23 T cell receptor beta chains from one sample, sequenced in a study of T cell changes during pregnancy in multiple sclerosis. Produced via immunoSEQ multiplex PCR; TCRdb's table is partial and in-frame only. Here the sample spans tens of thousands of clones, about 94% being singletons. The source material was peripheral blood, sampled in the third trimester of pregnancy. These receptors came from a female donor in good health, enrolled as a control in a pregnancy study.

The V gene is TRBV2, the J gene TRBJ2-2; 14 positions agree with TRBD2. CDR3 length: 19 residues. V shed 6 bases, J shed 5 bases, and the junction held 14 bases outside the gene matches. In germline, CDR1 is SNHLY, CDR2 FYNNEI. The CDR3 DNA sequence: TGTGCCAGCAGGGCGAGACTAGCGGGAGGGTTAAGGGAGACCGGGGAGCTGTTTTTT. The encoded protein is CASRARLAGGLRETGELFF.

V gene TRBV7-2 combines with J gene TRBJ2-7; 8 bases map to TRBD2. This CDR3 has 17 residues. V shed 0 bases, J shed 5 bases, and the junction held 12 bases outside the gene matches. The V gene's germline CDR1 is SGHTA and CDR2 FQGNSA. This CDR3 reads CASSLAPSSGTPHEQYF. Written as DNA, the CDR3 is TGTGCCAGCAGCTTAGCGCCAAGTAGCGGGACCCCACACGAGCAGTACTTC.

The chain combines TRBV10-3 with TRBJ2-5; 11 positions match TRBD2. Germline assignment: CDR1 ENHRY and CDR2 SYGVKD. CDR3 length: 17 amino acids. V lost 2 bases to trimming and J lost 1 base; unmatched junction nucleotides: 6. CDR3 coding DNA: TGTGCCATCAGTGAGATTGGGACTAGCGGACTCCAAGAGACCCAGTACTTC. This gives the protein CAISEIGTSGLQETQYF.

This chain connects TRBV5-6 to TRBJ2-3; the match to TRBD2 covers 11 bases. Germline CDR1 is SGHDT and CDR2 is YYEEEE. V trimming: 0 bases; J trimming: 8 bases; junction bases outside the gene matches: 5. The CDR3 runs 15 residues. As DNA, the CDR3 is TGTGCCAGCAGCTTGGAGCTAGCGGGAGGTGGTACGCAGTATTTT. Translated, it gives CASSLELAGGGTQYF.

The chain links TRBV27 to TRBJ2-2, with a weak D call TRBD2 (6 bases). Trimming stripped 7 bases from V and 2 bases from J, with 14 bases between. The CDR3 has 15 residues. Germline lookup yields CDR1 MNHEY and CDR2 SMNVEV (reference sequence). The CDR3 bases are TGTGCCAGCACCTTCCGGGACTCCAACACCGGGGAGCTGTTTTTT. Its translation: CASTFRDSNTGELFF.

The rearrangement uses TRBV28 and TRBJ1-2, with D uncertain. Germline V lookup: CDR1 MDHEN, CDR2 SYDVKM. The CDR3 runs to 14 residues. With 5 bases removed from V and 2 bases from J, the gap between germline ends came to 12 bases. This CDR3 reads CASSRSGLNYGYTF. CDR3 sequence (DNA): TGTGCCAGCAGTCGCTCCGGTTTGAACTATGGCTACACCTTC.

The chain uses TRBV7-2 and TRBJ2-7; 7 nucleotides agree with TRBD1. V lost 5 bases to trimming and J lost 4 bases; unmatched junction nucleotides: 8. The CDR3 has 14 amino acids. The germline V gene has CDR1 SGHTA and CDR2 FQGNSA. The CDR3 sequence: CASSRGTVGYEQYF. CDR3 bases: TGTGCCAGCAGCCGAGGGACAGTAGGGTACGAGCAGTACTTC.

A single count supports this clone. The J gene is TRBJ2-3, the V gene TRBV28; D remains unclear. Trimming stripped 2 bases from V and 4 bases from J, with 7 bases between. CDR3 length equals 13 residues. Germline-derived CDR1 and CDR2 are MDHEN and SYDVKM. CDR3 sequence: CASSLGSPDTQYF. CDR3 coding DNA: TGTGCCAGCAGTTTAGGCTCGCCAGATACGCAGTATTTT.

The genes are TRBV10-3 and TRBJ2-3, with D possibly TRBD2 on 6 matching bases. Trimming left V 4 bases short and J 2 bases short, with 10 bases between. CDR3 size: 14 residues. Per the germline V gene, CDR1 is ENHRY and CDR2 is SYGVKD. CDR3 loop: CAISVSGLTDTQYF. DNA of the CDR3: TGTGCCATCAGTGTTAGCGGACTCACAGATACGCAGTATTTT.

The V gene is TRBV4-1, the J gene TRBJ2-7, with 7 bases aligning to TRBD1. The CDR3 totals 17 residues. The germline gives CDR1 MGHRA, CDR2 YSYEKL. Trimming cost V 0 bases and J 6 bases; bases outside gene matches: 14. This CDR3 is CASSQDLKQGLNGEQYF. The DNA of the CDR3 is TGCGCCAGCAGCCAAGATTTAAAACAGGGGCTAAATGGCGAGCAGTACTTC.

The rearrangement links TRBV4-1 to TRBJ2-1; D is possibly TRBD2 (6 bases). V was clipped by 4 bases and J by 1 base, with 17 bases between them. The CDR3 length is 17 residues. Germline assignment: CDR1 MGHRA and CDR2 YSYEKL. Here the CDR3 reads CASSPFHLLASYNEQFF. CDR3 coding DNA: TGCGCCAGCAGCCCCTTCCATCTACTAGCTTCCTACAATGAGCAGTTCTTC.

This chain connects TRBV25-1 to TRBJ1-1, with D possibly TRBD1 on 5 matching bases. Per the germline V gene, CDR1 is MGHDK and CDR2 is SYGVNS. The CDR3 loop spans 14 amino acids. V dropped 2 bases and J dropped 0 bases, with 7 bases sitting between them. The CDR3 sequence: CASSETTVNTEAFF. Written as DNA, the CDR3 is TGTGCCAGCAGTGAAACGACAGTGAACACTGAAGCTTTCTTT.

CDR3: CASSRNQGAGQPQHF. The CDR3 DNA sequence: TGTGCCAGCTCCCGCAATCAGGGGGCGGGTCAGCCCCAGCATTTT. The rearrangement links TRBV18 to TRBJ1-5, with 8 bases that match TRBD1. V dropped 6 bases and J dropped 6; count of bases not matched to a gene: 10. Germline loops: CDR1 KGHSH, CDR2 LQKENI. This CDR3 is 15 amino acids long.

CDR3 in DNA: TGTGCCAGCAGCCTTGGACAGGGGAACTATGGCTACACCTTC. Encoded protein: CASSLGQGNYGYTF. V is TRBV5-6 and J is TRBJ1-2, with TRBD1 matching 9 bases. J gave up 2 bases and V 4 bases, and 3 bases lay outside the gene matches. CDR1 SGHDT and CDR2 YYEEEE come from the germline V gene. This CDR3 contains 14 residues.

As to this clone: Compared with germline, one end of the junction differs, possibly owing to a read error. CDR3 nucleotide sequence: TGTGCTAGCAGCCTACAGGAGAACACTGAAGCTTTCTTT. It yields the protein CASSLQENTEAFF. The gene calls are TRBV7-7 and TRBJ1-1, with D perhaps matching TRBD1 (5 bases). Germline V CDR1 and CDR2: SSHAT, FNYEAQ (reference sequence). The CDR3 loop spans 13 amino acids.

V is TRBV19 and J is TRBJ1-1; the D gene is possibly TRBD1 (6 bases). V lost 4 bases and J lost 0, with 15 bases in between. The CDR3 runs to 16 residues. Germline loops: CDR1 LNHDA, CDR2 SQIVND (reference sequence). For the CDR3, the DNA is TGTGCCAGTAGTACAGCCGGACAGCTTATGAACACTGAAGCTTTCTTT. As protein: CASSTAGQLMNTEAFF. The full variable domain, its missing parts supplied by reference TRBV19 and TRBJ1-1, is DGGITQSPKYLFRKEGQNVTLSCEQNLNHDAMYWYRQDPGQGLRLIYYSQIVNDFQKGDIAEGYSVSREKKESFPLTVTSAQKNPTAFYLCASSTAGQLMNTEAFFGQGTRLTVV.

This chain uses TRBV5-4 with TRBJ2-6, with TRBD2 matching over 7 bases. From germline, CDR1 is SGHNT and CDR2 YYREEE (reference sequence). Trimming at V came to 4 bases and at J to 2 bases, leaving 18 bases not matched to a gene. The CDR3 is 20 amino acids. The CDR3 DNA is TGTGCCAGCAGCGGCGGGGGAGTCGGACCAAAGGGTCCTGGGGCCAACGTCCTGACTTTC. It encodes CASSGGGVGPKGPGANVLTF.

DNA for the CDR3: TGTGCCAGCAGTCCAACGGGAGGGCTCCGACTTAACTATGGCTACACCTTC. Translated: CASSPTGGLRLNYGYTF. The V call is TRBV28, the J call TRBJ1-2; no definite D call. The CDR3 totals 17 residues. CDR1 and CDR2 from the germline V gene are MDHEN and SYDVKM. V lost 5 bases to trimming and J lost 1 base, with 20 bases between them.

This chain uses TRBV28 with TRBJ1-1; 8 bases agree with TRBD1. Germline-derived CDR1 and CDR2 are MDHEN and SYDVKM. Trimming removed 8 bases from V and 0 bases from J; junction bases left unmatched: 5. This CDR3 spans 14 amino acids. This chain's CDR3 is CASLTGEMNTEAFF. CDR3 in DNA: TGTGCCAGCCTGACAGGGGAAATGAACACTGAAGCTTTCTTT.

V usage is TRBV10-3 and J usage is TRBJ2-2; maybe TRBD1 (5 bases). Per the germline V gene, CDR1 is ENHRY and CDR2 is SYGVKD. This CDR3 region has 16 residues. V was shortened by 6 bases and J by 4 bases, with 18 bases between the two germline ends. The DNA of the CDR3 is TGTGCCATCAGAACATCGACAGTACGAGGCACCGGGGAGCTGTTTTTT. The encoded protein is CAIRTSTVRGTGELFF.

The gene calls are TRBV29-1 and TRBJ1-1, with 9 bases matching TRBD1. With 0 bases clipped from V and 10 bases from J, the junction kept 9 bases outside the gene matches. This CDR3 has 14 residues. The germline CDR1 and CDR2 sequences are SQVTM and ANQGSEA. Here the CDR3 DNA reads TGCAGCGTTGAAGACGCCGGGACAGGGAATGGAGCTTTCTTT. Its translation: CSVEDAGTGNGAFF.

The chain joins TRBV2 to TRBJ2-5, with 9 nucleotides matching TRBD1. CDR1 and CDR2 from the germline V gene are SNHLY and FYNNEI. Trimming cost V 1 base and J 1 base; bases outside gene matches: 4. The CDR3 is 16 amino acids. CDR3 loop: CASSEGDRVSQETQYF. The CDR3 nucleotides read TGTGCCAGCAGTGAAGGGGACAGGGTTAGCCAAGAGACCCAGTACTTC.

This chain joins TRBV9 and TRBJ1-2; no clear D. CDR3 length equals 16 residues. V lost 0 bases and J lost 6, with 18 bases in between. The germline CDR1 and CDR2 sequences are SGDLS and YYNGEE. Here the CDR3 reads CASSVGPPAAANGYTF. In DNA form, the CDR3 reads TGTGCCAGCAGCGTAGGCCCCCCCGCGGCCGCGAATGGCTACACCTTC.